Listed below are T cell receptor beta chains from one sample, sequenced in a study of blood T cells in healthy people across ages. TCRdb fed the 5' RACE reads into MiXCR, producing one record per CDR3 protein. The repertoire consists of approximately 1.5 million distinct CDR3 sequences, with approximately 32% occurring once and the leading ten covering around 11%. Input material: blood. The receptors here all came from a young woman in good health. Both conserved end residues are part of each CDR3. The D gene is left open where the match is weak. Only some rows state a clone size, as once, few, many or a class for expanded clones.

j_call: TRBJ2-3
v_call: TRBV7-2
d_call: -
clone_size: -
cdr3_aa: CASSLLGWGVGSPDTQYF
cdr3_nt: TGTGCCAGCAGCTTATTGGGGTGGGGGGTTGGGAGCCCAGATACGCAGTATTTT

j_call: TRBJ2-1
v_call: TRBV11-2
d_call: TRBD2
clone_size: few
cdr3_aa: CASSPDREREYWDEQFF
cdr3_nt: TGTGCCAGCAGCCCCGACCGAGAGCGGGAGTATTGGGATGAGCAGTTCTTC

j_call: TRBJ2-7
v_call: TRBV2
d_call: -
clone_size: -
cdr3_aa: CASSVSPGRDYEQYF
cdr3_nt: TGTGCCAGCAGTGTGTCTCCGGGCAGGGACTACGAGCAGTACTTC

j_call: TRBJ2-1
v_call: TRBV3-1
d_call: TRBD2
clone_size: -
cdr3_aa: CASSQSTSGSCDEQFF
cdr3_nt: TGTGCCAGCAGCCAGAGTACTAGCGGGAGTTGCGATGAGCAGTTCTTC

j_call: TRBJ2-7
v_call: TRBV7-6
d_call: TRBD1
clone_size: -
cdr3_aa: CASSAPDRTPLPQNEQYF
cdr3_nt: TGTGCCAGCAGCGCCCCGGACAGGACTCCCCTTCCTCAGAACGAGCAGTACTTC

j_call: TRBJ2-3
v_call: TRBV9
d_call: TRBD2
clone_size: -
cdr3_aa: CASSAEVAGVTQYF
cdr3_nt: TGTGCCAGCAGCGCGGAAGTAGCGGGAGTTACGCAGTATTTT

j_call: TRBJ1-2
v_call: TRBV7-2
d_call: -
clone_size: few
cdr3_aa: CASSHWTGANYGYTF
cdr3_nt: TGTGCCAGCAGCCACTGGACCGGAGCTAACTATGGCTACACCTTC

j_call: TRBJ2-7
v_call: TRBV4-2
d_call: -
clone_size: many
cdr3_aa: CASSQDQRAHYEQYF
cdr3_nt: TGTGCCAGCAGCCAAGATCAGCGGGCCCACTACGAGCAGTACTTC

j_call: TRBJ2-7
v_call: TRBV11-2
d_call: -
clone_size: -
cdr3_aa: CASSRGEKGSEQYF
cdr3_nt: TGTGCCAGCAGCCGAGGGGAAAAAGGCAGCGAGCAGTACTTC

j_call: TRBJ1-1
v_call: TRBV18
d_call: -
clone_size: -
cdr3_aa: CACSQASSNTEAFF
cdr3_nt: TGTGCCTGCTCACAGGCCAGTTCGAACACTGAAGCTTTCTTT

j_call: TRBJ2-7
v_call: TRBV6-6
d_call: -
clone_size: -
cdr3_aa: CANSYRTDCEQYF
cdr3_nt: TGTGCCAACAGTTATAGGACAGACTGCGAGCAGTACTTC

j_call: TRBJ2-7
v_call: TRBV7-9
d_call: TRBD1
clone_size: -
cdr3_aa: CASSLALEGAEQYF
cdr3_nt: TGTGCCAGCAGCTTAGCCCTTGAGGGGGCCGAGCAGTACTTC

j_call: TRBJ2-7
v_call: TRBV6-1
d_call: TRBD1
clone_size: -
cdr3_aa: CASSTSGGIGYEQYF
cdr3_nt: TGTGCCAGCAGTACATCAGGGGGTATAGGGTACGAGCAGTACTTC

j_call: TRBJ2-7
v_call: TRBV12-3/TRBV12-4
d_call: -
clone_size: -
cdr3_aa: CTSRFSLGSYEQYF
cdr3_nt: TGTACCAGCAGGTTCAGTCTAGGATCCTACGAGCAGTACTTC

j_call: TRBJ2-1
v_call: TRBV7-2
d_call: -
clone_size: few
cdr3_aa: CASSLGFAIYNEQFF
cdr3_nt: TGTGCCAGCAGCTTAGGATTCGCTATTTACAATGAGCAGTTCTTC

j_call: TRBJ1-2
v_call: TRBV6-1
d_call: -
clone_size: few
cdr3_aa: CASSGGRYDGYTF
cdr3_nt: TGTGCCAGCAGTGGGGGCAGATATGATGGCTACACCTTC

j_call: TRBJ2-2
v_call: TRBV3-1
d_call: -
clone_size: -
cdr3_aa: CASSQLLANTGELFF
cdr3_nt: TGTGCCAGCAGCCAACTACTAGCGAACACCGGGGAGCTGTTTTTT

j_call: TRBJ1-1
v_call: TRBV9
d_call: -
clone_size: -
cdr3_aa: CASSVSPENTEAFF
cdr3_nt: TGTGCCAGCAGCGTATCCCCAGAGAACACTGAAGCTTTCTTT

j_call: TRBJ2-5
v_call: TRBV20-1
d_call: TRBD2
clone_size: -
cdr3_aa: CSARVSSGTPGETQYF
cdr3_nt: TGCAGTGCTAGAGTATCTAGCGGGACCCCGGGAGAGACCCAGTACTTC

j_call: TRBJ1-2
v_call: TRBV3-1
d_call: TRBD1
clone_size: few
cdr3_aa: CASSPIRDSLNYGYTF
cdr3_nt: TGTGCCAGCAGCCCCATCCGGGACAGCCTAAACTATGGCTACACCTTC

j_call: TRBJ2-7
v_call: TRBV15
d_call: -
clone_size: -
cdr3_aa: CATSRDRRLTSPYEQYF
cdr3_nt: TGTGCCACCAGCAGAGACAGGAGACTAACCAGCCCCTACGAGCAGTACTTC

j_call: TRBJ1-4
v_call: TRBV29-1
d_call: TRBD1
clone_size: few
cdr3_aa: CSVPPGTGGKKLFF
cdr3_nt: TGCAGCGTTCCACCCGGGACAGGGGGCAAAAAACTGTTTTTT

j_call: TRBJ1-2
v_call: TRBV29-1
d_call: -
clone_size: -
cdr3_aa: CSVEGGVYGYTF
cdr3_nt: TGCAGCGTTGAAGGGGGCGTCTATGGCTACACCTTC

j_call: TRBJ2-7
v_call: TRBV20-1
d_call: -
clone_size: -
cdr3_aa: CSARAGPSYKQYF
cdr3_nt: TGCAGTGCTAGGGCTGGGCCTTCCTACAAGCAGTACTTC

j_call: TRBJ2-7
v_call: TRBV12-3/TRBV12-4
d_call: -
clone_size: -
cdr3_aa: CASSQGTSPYEQYF
cdr3_nt: TGTGCCAGCAGCCAAGGGACTTCCCCCTACGAGCAGTACTTC

j_call: TRBJ1-5
v_call: TRBV20-1
d_call: -
clone_size: -
cdr3_aa: CSGRGQGNQPQHF
cdr3_nt: TGCAGTGGTCGGGGGCAAGGGAATCAGCCCCAGCATTTT

j_call: TRBJ2-7
v_call: TRBV28
d_call: -
clone_size: many
cdr3_aa: CASTDGSYEQYF
cdr3_nt: TGTGCCAGCACGGACGGCTCCTACGAGCAGTACTTC

j_call: TRBJ1-5
v_call: TRBV20-1
d_call: -
clone_size: -
cdr3_aa: CNASPSNQPQHF
cdr3_nt: TGCAATGCTAGCCCCAGCAATCAGCCCCAGCATTTT

j_call: TRBJ1-2
v_call: TRBV6-6
d_call: -
clone_size: -
cdr3_aa: CASDNPGGGYTF
cdr3_nt: TGTGCCAGCGACAACCCCGGGGGCGGCTACACCTTC

j_call: TRBJ2-1
v_call: TRBV15
d_call: -
clone_size: few
cdr3_aa: CATSSGLSNEQFF
cdr3_nt: TGTGCCACCAGCAGTGGATTGAGCAATGAGCAGTTCTTC

j_call: TRBJ2-7
v_call: TRBV20-1
d_call: -
clone_size: -
cdr3_aa: CSARVAGIGLYEQYF
cdr3_nt: TGCAGTGCTAGAGTGGCGGGAATAGGTCTCTACGAGCAGTACTTC

j_call: TRBJ2-7
v_call: TRBV19
d_call: -
clone_size: -
cdr3_aa: CASSLALSRRGYEQYF
cdr3_nt: TGTGCCAGTAGCTTGGCCCTCTCTAGGAGAGGATACGAGCAGTACTTC

j_call: TRBJ2-1
v_call: TRBV5-1
d_call: -
clone_size: few
cdr3_aa: CASSFIGGEQFF
cdr3_nt: TGCGCCAGCAGCTTTATTGGGGGCGAGCAGTTCTTC

j_call: TRBJ2-3
v_call: TRBV6-6
d_call: TRBD2
clone_size: -
cdr3_aa: CASRAGTSGTDTRYF
cdr3_nt: TGTGCCAGCAGAGCCGGGACTAGTGGCACAGATACGCGGTATTTT

j_call: TRBJ1-1
v_call: TRBV5-1
d_call: -
clone_size: -
cdr3_aa: CASSSKVAVVEAFF
cdr3_nt: TGTGCCAGCAGCTCGAAGGTGGCAGTTGTCGAAGCTTTCTTT

j_call: TRBJ2-2
v_call: TRBV5-1
d_call: TRBD1
clone_size: -
cdr3_aa: CASSSGGLPGELFF
cdr3_nt: TGCGCCAGCAGCTCAGGGGGCTTGCCCGGGGAGCTGTTTTTT

j_call: TRBJ2-5
v_call: TRBV4-1
d_call: -
clone_size: many
cdr3_aa: CASSPSNQETQYF
cdr3_nt: TGCGCCAGCAGCCCCAGTAACCAAGAGACCCAGTACTTC

j_call: TRBJ2-7
v_call: TRBV20-1
d_call: TRBD1
clone_size: few
cdr3_aa: CSAPNLLGTGVYEQYF
cdr3_nt: TGCAGTGCGCCGAACCTCCTTGGGACAGGGGTATATGAGCAGTACTTC

j_call: TRBJ1-4
v_call: TRBV7-9
d_call: TRBD1
clone_size: few
cdr3_aa: CASSRPGTGGEKLFF
cdr3_nt: TGTGCCAGCAGCCGACCGGGGACAGGTGGTGAAAAACTGTTTTTT

j_call: TRBJ2-1
v_call: TRBV27
d_call: -
clone_size: few
cdr3_aa: CASRISLTSYNEQFF
cdr3_nt: TGTGCCAGCAGGATTTCCCTAACATCCTACAATGAGCAGTTCTTC

j_call: TRBJ1-1
v_call: TRBV5-6
d_call: -
clone_size: -
cdr3_aa: CASSLLKNTEAFF
cdr3_nt: TGTGCCAGCAGTCTCCTAAAGAACACTGAAGCTTTCTTT

j_call: TRBJ1-2
v_call: TRBV6-2/TRBV6-3
d_call: -
clone_size: few
cdr3_aa: CASNRPNYGYTF
cdr3_nt: TGTGCCAGCAACAGACCCAACTATGGCTACACCTTC